The 7 T cell receptor beta chains in this list originate from one sample, sequenced in a study of PD-1 blockade in classical Hodgkin lymphoma (TCRdb year 2020). Preparation of the library involved the immunoSEQ multiplex PCR assay. TCRdb took this table from immuneACCESS and kept in-frame rearrangements with V and J called. Such tables lack part of the clones; where checked against another copy, unresolved V genes explain under half of the gap, and the rest is unexplained. This sample is represented by approximately 59,000 clones; less than 95% of them were singletons. Jointly, the top ten make up 10% of the sample. The time point label, as the study defines it: cycle 2 day 1 (C2D1) of nivolumab. All trial patients had relapsed after autologous stem cell transplantation, with cohorts A, B and C differing in prior brentuximab vedotin exposure. Sequenced material: peripheral blood mononuclear cells (PBMCs), taken before the second cycle of nivolumab. Receptor source: a human donor with classical Hodgkin lymphoma.

The CDR3 region is CASSDGNTNEKLFF. CDR3 DNA: TGTGCCAGCAGTGATGGTAACACTAATGAAAAACTGTTTTTT. V usage is TRBV2 and J usage is TRBJ1-4; no reliable D call. Germline V CDR1 and CDR2: SNHLY, FYNNEI. V lost 3 bases and J lost 2, with 7 bases in between. This CDR3 spans 14 amino acids.

This clone was seen a few times. V usage is TRBV10-3 and J usage is TRBJ1-3, with a tentative D call TRBD1 (5 bases). This CDR3 has 15 amino acids. Germline loops: CDR1 ENHRY, CDR2 SYGVKD. V lost 6 bases and J 2 bases, leaving 14 bases between the germline ends. The CDR3 DNA reads TGTGCCATCAGCGAGGGTCGGGGGGCTGGAAACACCATATATTTT. It is translated as CAISEGRGAGNTIYF.

V gene TRBV9 combines with J gene TRBJ2-7; D might be TRBD1 (6 bases). The V end lost 0 bases, the J end lost 6 bases, and 16 bases lay between the germline ends. Looked up from germline, CDR1 is SGDLS and CDR2 is YYNGEE. This CDR3 spans 15 amino acids. The CDR3 DNA reads as TGTGCCAGCAGCGTAGAGGGCATGGGGGCTGGCGAGCAGTACTTC. It yields the protein CASSVEGMGAGEQYF.

The chain employs TRBV9 and TRBJ2-3; TRBD2 agrees at 12 bases. The length of the CDR3 is 16 residues. With V trimmed by 2 bases and J by 2 bases, 3 bases remained unmatched. Germline V gene data show CDR1 as SGDLS and CDR2 as YYNGEE. The CDR3 DNA follows: TGTGCCAGCAGCGTGACTAGCGGGAGCGTCACAGATACGCAGTATTTT. It translates to CASSVTSGSVTDTQYF. The full variable domain, its missing parts supplied by reference TRBV9 and TRBJ2-3, is DSGVTQTPKHLITATGQRVTLRCSPRSGDLSVYWYQQSLDQGLQFLIQYYNGEERAKGNILERFSAQQFPDLHSELNLSSLELGDSALYFCASSVTSGSVTDTQYFGPGTRLTVL.

This clone was recorded only once. The J gene is TRBJ1-1, the V gene TRBV5-1, with TRBD1 matching 8 bases. J lost 0 bases, V lost 7 bases, and 11 bases had no gene match. Germline V gene data show CDR1 as SGHRS and CDR2 as YFSETQ. The CDR3 runs 16 residues. Written as DNA, the CDR3 is TGCGCCAGCGGCCCAGAGCGGACAGGGATGAACACTGAAGCTTTCTTT. Translating it yields CASGPERTGMNTEAFF. Combining the CDR3 with reference TRBV5-1 and TRBJ1-1 gives the whole variable domain KAGVTQTPRYLIKTRGQQVTLSCSPISGHRSVSWYQQTPGQGLQFLFEYFSETQRNKGNFPGRFSGRQFSNSRSEMNVSTLELGDSALYLCASGPERTGMNTEAFFGQGTRLTVV.

V and J are TRBV9 and TRBJ2-5; 11 nucleotides agree with TRBD2. V lost 4 bases, J lost 1 base, and 6 bases stayed unmatched. This CDR3 is 16 amino acids long. Germline-derived CDR1 and CDR2 are SGDLS and YYNGEE. The CDR3: CASSSGLAVGQETQYF. Here the CDR3 DNA reads TGTGCCAGCAGCTCGGGACTAGCGGTTGGCCAAGAGACCCAGTACTTC.

Worth noting for this clone: One junction end does not reproduce the germline sequence, and a read error may be involved. The V and J genes are TRBV28 and TRBJ1-3; D not certain. CDR1 is MDHEN and CDR2 is SYDVKM in the germline V gene. This CDR3 comprises 13 residues. The CDR3 sequence: CASSSPSGSTIYF. CDR3 coding DNA: TGTGCCAGCAGCTCCCCATCGGGAAGCACCATATATTTT.